The present T cell receptor (beta chain) was sequenced within a study of cytotoxic CD8 clonotypes in ibrutinib-treated CLL. The table came from immunoSEQ multiplex PCR; TCRdb's copy has only in-frame clones and leaves some out. The repertoire holds roughly 97,000 clones, with around four fifths as singletons. To note about this clone: Its antigen is still unknown.

The study's findings and limits: Contraction or stability on treatment characterized the public clonotypes, which were uncommon.

This TCR was sampled from a human donor with chronic lymphocytic leukemia. Here the sequenced sample was PBMCs, taken after 12 months of ibrutinib treatment.

CDR3 protein: CASRPWGADPNTEAFF. In nucleotides, the CDR3 is TGTGCCAGCAGACCGTGGGGGGCGGACCCGAACACTGAAGCTTTCTTT. This chain uses TRBV7-6 with TRBJ1-1; maybe TRBD1 (6 bases). V dropped 6 bases and J dropped 1 base, with 18 bases sitting between them. The CDR3 is 16 residues long. From germline, CDR1 is SGHVS and CDR2 FNYEAQ.